These T cell receptor beta chains were read from a single sample in a study of blood T cell repertoires in COVID-19. TCRdb keeps only in-frame clones here, not all; method: immunoSEQ multiplex PCR. Here the sample spans about 270,000 clones, roughly nine tenths being singletons. Sequenced sample: peripheral blood. The receptors come from a woman between 25 and 40 years old with COVID-19, enrolled during active disease. The CDR3 runs from the conserved cysteine through the conserved F or W. The order of the fields is V gene, clone size, J gene, D gene, CDR3 protein, CDR3 DNA. D genes are given only for firm matches. The size field is filled for only some rows; it gives once, few, many or a size class.

v_call: TRBV3-1/TRBV3-2
clone_size: .
j_call: TRBJ2-7
d_call: TRBD2
cdr3_aa: CASSHGVGTSAYEQYF
cdr3_nt: TGTGCCAGCAGCCATGGCGTGGGGACTAGCGCCTACGAGCAGTACTTC

v_call: TRBV7-6
clone_size: .
j_call: TRBJ1-1
d_call: .
cdr3_aa: CASSLGVGDTYPIGEAFF
cdr3_nt: TGTGCCAGCAGCTTAGGGGTCGGGGACACTTATCCCATAGGGGAAGCTTTCTTT

v_call: TRBV10-1
clone_size: .
j_call: TRBJ2-2
d_call: TRBD2
cdr3_aa: CASSRGGTGELFF
cdr3_nt: TGCGCCAGCAGCCGGGGAGGGACCGGGGAGCTGTTTTTT

v_call: TRBV27
clone_size: .
j_call: TRBJ2-3
d_call: TRBD1
cdr3_aa: CASTLTGGGGDTQYF
cdr3_nt: TGTGCCAGCACCCTGACAGGGGGCGGTGGGGATACGCAGTATTTT

v_call: TRBV18
clone_size: .
j_call: TRBJ2-1
d_call: .
cdr3_aa: CASSPGVHFEQFF
cdr3_nt: TGTGCCAGCTCCCCGGGGGTGCATTTCGAGCAGTTCTTC

v_call: TRBV28
clone_size: .
j_call: TRBJ2-3
d_call: .
cdr3_aa: CASTAGALPTDTQYF
cdr3_nt: TGTGCCAGTACGGCGGGGGCGCTCCCCACAGATACGCAGTATTTT

v_call: TRBV14
clone_size: .
j_call: TRBJ1-2
d_call: TRBD1
cdr3_aa: CASSQPDRGGYGYTF
cdr3_nt: TGTGCCAGCAGCCAACCGGACAGGGGAGGCTATGGCTACACCTTC

v_call: TRBV28
clone_size: .
j_call: TRBJ1-5
d_call: .
cdr3_aa: CASRSGLTKAQHF
cdr3_nt: TGTGCCAGCAGATCCGGACTAACCAAAGCCCAGCATTTT

v_call: TRBV13
clone_size: .
j_call: TRBJ2-1
d_call: TRBD2
cdr3_aa: CASSLPTSGGVGEQFF
cdr3_nt: TGTGCCAGCAGCCTTCCCACTAGCGGGGGGGTTGGTGAGCAGTTCTTC

v_call: TRBV27
clone_size: .
j_call: TRBJ2-5
d_call: .
cdr3_aa: CASSSGGQETQYF
cdr3_nt: TGTGCCAGCAGTTCCGGCGGACAAGAGACCCAGTACTTC

v_call: TRBV25-1
clone_size: .
j_call: TRBJ2-7
d_call: .
cdr3_aa: CASTSDFYEQYF
cdr3_nt: TGTGCCAGCACCTCGGACTTCTACGAGCAGTACTTC

v_call: TRBV27
clone_size: .
j_call: TRBJ2-5
d_call: TRBD2
cdr3_aa: CASSLLAGRETQYF
cdr3_nt: TGTGCCAGCAGCCTACTAGCGGGGAGGGAGACCCAGTACTTC

v_call: TRBV27
clone_size: .
j_call: TRBJ2-6
d_call: .
cdr3_aa: CASSRSSGANVLTF
cdr3_nt: TGTGCCAGCAGCAGAAGCTCTGGGGCCAACGTCCTGACTTTC

v_call: TRBV2
clone_size: .
j_call: TRBJ1-5
d_call: .
cdr3_aa: CASKWGVSNQPQHF
cdr3_nt: TGTGCCAGCAAATGGGGGGTTAGCAATCAGCCCCAGCATTTT

v_call: TRBV30
clone_size: .
j_call: TRBJ1-3
d_call: TRBD1
cdr3_aa: CAWKRQGAGNTIYF
cdr3_nt: TGTGCCTGGAAGAGACAGGGGGCTGGAAACACCATATATTTT

v_call: TRBV20-1
clone_size: .
j_call: TRBJ2-5
d_call: .
cdr3_aa: CSALWGVQYF
cdr3_nt: TGCAGTGCTTTATGGGGAGTACAGTACTTC

v_call: TRBV5-1
clone_size: .
j_call: TRBJ2-2
d_call: TRBD1
cdr3_aa: CASSSTGGRTGELFF
cdr3_nt: TGCGCCAGCAGCTCAACAGGGGGCCGAACCGGGGAGCTGTTTTTT

v_call: TRBV11-2
clone_size: .
j_call: TRBJ2-1
d_call: TRBD2
cdr3_aa: CASSSTSGGPKKRNEQFF
cdr3_nt: TGTGCCAGCAGCTCGACTAGCGGGGGACCCAAGAAGCGTAATGAGCAGTTCTTC

v_call: TRBV7-9
clone_size: few
j_call: TRBJ2-2
d_call: TRBD1
cdr3_aa: CASSWGQGFATGELFF
cdr3_nt: TGTGCCAGCAGCTGGGGACAGGGGTTCGCCACCGGGGAGCTGTTTTTT

v_call: TRBV24-1
clone_size: .
j_call: TRBJ2-1
d_call: TRBD2
cdr3_aa: CATSGLAKHEQFF
cdr3_nt: TGTGCCACCAGTGGACTAGCAAAGCATGAGCAGTTCTTC

v_call: TRBV3-1/TRBV3-2
clone_size: once
j_call: TRBJ1-4
d_call: .
cdr3_aa: CASRAGKLEEKLFF
cdr3_nt: TGTGCCAGCAGGGCAGGGAAGTTGGAGGAAAAACTGTTTTTT

v_call: TRBV2
clone_size: .
j_call: TRBJ2-7
d_call: TRBD2
cdr3_aa: CASRAGLAGGNEQYF
cdr3_nt: TGTGCCAGCAGGGCAGGACTAGCGGGGGGTAACGAGCAGTACTTC

v_call: TRBV19
clone_size: .
j_call: TRBJ2-6
d_call: TRBD1
cdr3_aa: CASSLLGTGGGANVLTF
cdr3_nt: TGTGCCAGTAGTTTATTAGGGACAGGGGGTGGGGCCAACGTCCTGACTTTC

v_call: TRBV5-5
clone_size: .
j_call: TRBJ2-7
d_call: .
cdr3_aa: CASTTPGTYYEQYF
cdr3_nt: TGTGCCAGCACCACCCCCGGGACATACTACGAGCAGTACTTC

v_call: TRBV6-2/TRBV6-3
clone_size: .
j_call: TRBJ1-6
d_call: TRBD1
cdr3_aa: CASSEQGAYNSPLHF
cdr3_nt: TGTGCCAGCAGCGAACAGGGGGCCTATAATTCACCCCTCCACTTT

v_call: TRBV6-5
clone_size: .
j_call: TRBJ2-4
d_call: TRBD2
cdr3_aa: CASRRLAGEWDIQYF
cdr3_nt: TGTGCCAGCAGGCGACTAGCGGGGGAGTGGGACATTCAGTACTTC

v_call: TRBV5-6
clone_size: .
j_call: TRBJ1-6
d_call: .
cdr3_aa: CASSLRHSYNSPLHF
cdr3_nt: TGTGCCAGCAGCTTGCGTCACTCGTATAATTCACCCCTCCACTTT

v_call: TRBV28
clone_size: .
j_call: TRBJ1-6
d_call: .
cdr3_aa: CASTGRNSPLHF
cdr3_nt: TGTGCCAGCACAGGCCGAAATTCACCCCTCCACTTT

v_call: TRBV6-5
clone_size: .
j_call: TRBJ2-3
d_call: TRBD1
cdr3_aa: CASSYPPGQGADTQYF
cdr3_nt: TGTGCCAGCAGTTACCCCCCGGGACAGGGGGCAGATACGCAGTATTTT

v_call: TRBV15
clone_size: few
j_call: TRBJ2-2
d_call: .
cdr3_aa: CATRRDLSNTGELFF
cdr3_nt: TGTGCCACCCGGAGGGACTTATCGAACACCGGGGAGCTGTTTTTT

v_call: TRBV5-5
clone_size: .
j_call: TRBJ1-1
d_call: .
cdr3_aa: CASSPRRDTMNTEAFF
cdr3_nt: TGTGCCAGCAGCCCTCGTAGGGACACTATGAACACTGAAGCTTTCTTT

v_call: TRBV27
clone_size: once
j_call: TRBJ1-4
d_call: .
cdr3_aa: CASGSGTNEKLFF
cdr3_nt: TGTGCCAGCGGGTCGGGGACTAATGAAAAACTGTTTTTT

v_call: TRBV18
clone_size: .
j_call: TRBJ1-1
d_call: TRBD1
cdr3_aa: CASSPRQGARTEAFF
cdr3_nt: TGTGCCAGCTCACCACGGCAGGGGGCGCGAACTGAAGCTTTCTTT

v_call: TRBV6-6
clone_size: .
j_call: TRBJ2-5
d_call: TRBD2
cdr3_aa: CASSQRGGGARETQYF
cdr3_nt: TGTGCCAGCAGCCAAAGGGGCGGGGGGGCTCGAGAGACCCAGTACTTC

v_call: TRBV7-9
clone_size: .
j_call: TRBJ2-5
d_call: TRBD2
cdr3_aa: CASSPKMGLDLQETQYF
cdr3_nt: TGTGCCAGCAGCCCCAAAATGGGACTAGACCTCCAAGAGACCCAGTACTTC

v_call: TRBV7-8
clone_size: .
j_call: TRBJ2-7
d_call: TRBD2
cdr3_aa: CASSLRETSGGGEQYF
cdr3_nt: TGTGCCAGCAGCTTGAGGGAGACTAGCGGGGGAGGGGAGCAGTACTTC

v_call: TRBV28
clone_size: .
j_call: TRBJ2-7
d_call: TRBD1
cdr3_aa: CASSLSGQGSYEQYF
cdr3_nt: TGTGCCAGCAGTTTATCGGGACAGGGGTCCTACGAGCAGTACTTC

v_call: TRBV10-2
clone_size: .
j_call: TRBJ1-5
d_call: .
cdr3_aa: CASQDPMRDQPQHF
cdr3_nt: TGCGCCAGCCAGGACCCAATGAGGGATCAGCCCCAGCATTTT

v_call: TRBV7-8
clone_size: .
j_call: TRBJ2-1
d_call: TRBD2
cdr3_aa: CASSLGYLAGGGSSYNEQFF
cdr3_nt: TGTGCCAGCAGCTTAGGATACTTAGCGGGGGGGGGCAGCTCCTACAATGAGCAGTTCTTC

v_call: TRBV5-4
clone_size: .
j_call: TRBJ2-3
d_call: .
cdr3_aa: CASSSNRVSTDTQYF
cdr3_nt: TGTGCCAGCAGTTCCAACCGGGTTAGCACAGATACGCAGTATTTT

v_call: TRBV7-9
clone_size: .
j_call: TRBJ2-1
d_call: TRBD2
cdr3_aa: CASSPLGRGSYNEQFF
cdr3_nt: TGTGCCAGCAGCCCACTGGGGCGGGGGAGCTACAATGAGCAGTTCTTC

v_call: TRBV29-1
clone_size: .
j_call: TRBJ1-1
d_call: TRBD1
cdr3_aa: CSVVWTGTPENTEAFF
cdr3_nt: TGCAGCGTTGTGTGGACAGGAACACCCGAGAACACTGAAGCTTTCTTT

v_call: TRBV6-5
clone_size: .
j_call: TRBJ1-5
d_call: TRBD1
cdr3_aa: CASSIRQGSNQPQHF
cdr3_nt: TGTGCCAGCAGTATCCGACAGGGAAGCAATCAGCCCCAGCATTTT

v_call: TRBV2
clone_size: once
j_call: TRBJ2-7
d_call: .
cdr3_aa: CASTGGSGQYF
cdr3_nt: TGTGCCAGCACCGGGGGTTCTGGGCAGTACTTC

v_call: TRBV6-5
clone_size: .
j_call: TRBJ1-2
d_call: TRBD1
cdr3_aa: CASTQRQGGYGYTF
cdr3_nt: TGTGCCAGCACCCAACGACAGGGAGGCTATGGCTACACCTTC

v_call: TRBV19
clone_size: .
j_call: TRBJ1-6
d_call: .
cdr3_aa: CASSRAGESGNSPLHF
cdr3_nt: TGTGCCAGCTCCCGGGCGGGTGAGAGTGGTAATTCACCCCTCCACTTT